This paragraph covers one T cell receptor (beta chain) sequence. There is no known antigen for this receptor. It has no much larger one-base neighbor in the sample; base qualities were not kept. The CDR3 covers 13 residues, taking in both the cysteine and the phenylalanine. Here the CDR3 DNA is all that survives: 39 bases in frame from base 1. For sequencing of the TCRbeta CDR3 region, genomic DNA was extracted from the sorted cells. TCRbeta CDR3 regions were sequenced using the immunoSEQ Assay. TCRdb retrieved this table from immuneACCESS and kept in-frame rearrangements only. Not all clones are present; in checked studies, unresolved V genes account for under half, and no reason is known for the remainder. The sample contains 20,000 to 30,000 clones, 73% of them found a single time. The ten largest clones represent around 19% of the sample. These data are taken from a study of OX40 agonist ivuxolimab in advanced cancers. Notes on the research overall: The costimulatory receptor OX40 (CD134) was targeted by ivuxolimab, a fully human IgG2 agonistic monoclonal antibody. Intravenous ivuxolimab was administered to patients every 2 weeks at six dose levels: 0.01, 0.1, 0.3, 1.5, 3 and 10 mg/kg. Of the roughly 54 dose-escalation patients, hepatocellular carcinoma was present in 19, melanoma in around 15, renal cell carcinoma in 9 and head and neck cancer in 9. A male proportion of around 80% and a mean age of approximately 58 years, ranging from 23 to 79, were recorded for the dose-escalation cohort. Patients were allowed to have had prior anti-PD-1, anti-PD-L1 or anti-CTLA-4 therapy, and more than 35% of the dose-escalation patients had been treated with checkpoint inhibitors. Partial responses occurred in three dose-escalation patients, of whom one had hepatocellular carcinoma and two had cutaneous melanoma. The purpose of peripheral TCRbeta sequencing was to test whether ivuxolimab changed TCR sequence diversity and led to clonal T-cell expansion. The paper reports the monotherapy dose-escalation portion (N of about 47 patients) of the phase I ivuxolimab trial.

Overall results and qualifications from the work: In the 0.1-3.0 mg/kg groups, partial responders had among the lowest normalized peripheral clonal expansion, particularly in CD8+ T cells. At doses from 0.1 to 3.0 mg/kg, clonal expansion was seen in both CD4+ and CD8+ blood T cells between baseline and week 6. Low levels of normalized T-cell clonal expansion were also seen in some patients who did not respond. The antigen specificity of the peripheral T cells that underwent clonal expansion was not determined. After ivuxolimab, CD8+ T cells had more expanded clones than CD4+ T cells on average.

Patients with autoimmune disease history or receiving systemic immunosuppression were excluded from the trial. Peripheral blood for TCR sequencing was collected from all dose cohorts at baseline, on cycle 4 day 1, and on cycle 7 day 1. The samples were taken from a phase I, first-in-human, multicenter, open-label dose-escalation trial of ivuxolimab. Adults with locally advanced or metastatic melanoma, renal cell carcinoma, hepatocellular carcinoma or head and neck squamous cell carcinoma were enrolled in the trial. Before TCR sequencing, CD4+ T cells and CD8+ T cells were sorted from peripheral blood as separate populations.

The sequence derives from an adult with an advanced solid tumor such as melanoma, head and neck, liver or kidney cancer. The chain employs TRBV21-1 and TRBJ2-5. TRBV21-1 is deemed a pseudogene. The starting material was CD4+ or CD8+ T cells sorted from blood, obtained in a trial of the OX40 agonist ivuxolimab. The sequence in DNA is TGTGCCAGCAGCTCGGCGCAAGGGGAGACCCAGTACTTC. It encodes CASSSAQGETQYF.